This T cell receptor beta chain derives from a study of blood T cell repertoires in COVID-19. There are 13 residues in the CDR3. Clones were read by immunoSEQ multiplex PCR, and TCRdb kept only the in-frame ones, dropping some. Of approximately 75,000 clones listed, approximately 90% are singletons. This receptor was taken from a man aged 60 to 75 with acute or convalescent COVID-19. Specimen: peripheral blood. The V and J genes are TRBV21-1 and TRBJ1-2; the table's D call, TRBD1, was not checked against the DNA. TRBV21-1 is an annotated pseudogene. The CDR3, as DNA: TGTGCCAGCAGGCCCTGCAGGGCGGCTGGCTACACCTTC. Translated: CASRPCRAAGYTF.